This T cell receptor beta chain was profiled in a study of cytomegalovirus exposure and HLA in healthy donors. Overall study results and limits: A few chains tied to CMV proved CMV antigen-specific in vitro.

To note about this clone: What it recognizes is unknown.

PCR involved 60 Vbeta and 13 Jbeta primers. Here immunoSEQ multiplex PCR was the method, and the copy in TCRdb shows in-frame clones only, minus some. The sample consists of about 120,000 clones, around 60% of them appearing once. The origin of this receptor is a woman aged 40 to 50 in good health and CMV-seropositive. Sequenced input: PBMCs.

CDR3 DNA sequence: TGTGCCAGCAGCCAGGGGGACGGCCAGCCCCAGCATTTT. It specifies CASSQGDGQPQHF. The chain recombines TRBV7-9 with TRBJ1-5; 7 nucleotides match TRBD1. Germline trimming cut 5 bases from V and 7 bases from J; bases unmatched to any gene: 5. The CDR3 contains 13 residues. Looked up from germline, CDR1 is SEHNR and CDR2 is FQNEAQ (reference sequence).